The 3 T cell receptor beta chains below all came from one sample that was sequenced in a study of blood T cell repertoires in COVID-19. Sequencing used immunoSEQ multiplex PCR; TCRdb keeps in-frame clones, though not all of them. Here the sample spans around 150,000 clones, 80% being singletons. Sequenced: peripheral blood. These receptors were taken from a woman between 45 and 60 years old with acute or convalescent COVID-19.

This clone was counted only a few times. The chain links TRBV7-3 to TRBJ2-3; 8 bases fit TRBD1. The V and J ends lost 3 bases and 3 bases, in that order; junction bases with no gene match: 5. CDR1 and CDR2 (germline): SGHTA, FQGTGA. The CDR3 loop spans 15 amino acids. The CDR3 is CASSLTGEVTDTQYF. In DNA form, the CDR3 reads TGTGCCAGCAGCTTGACAGGGGAGGTGACAGATACGCAGTATTTT.

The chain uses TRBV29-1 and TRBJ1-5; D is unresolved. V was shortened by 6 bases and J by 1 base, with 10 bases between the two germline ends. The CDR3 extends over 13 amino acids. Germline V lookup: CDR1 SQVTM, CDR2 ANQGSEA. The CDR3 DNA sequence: TGCAGCGTACACTACCGGAGCAATCAGCCCCAGCATTTT. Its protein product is CSVHYRSNQPQHF.

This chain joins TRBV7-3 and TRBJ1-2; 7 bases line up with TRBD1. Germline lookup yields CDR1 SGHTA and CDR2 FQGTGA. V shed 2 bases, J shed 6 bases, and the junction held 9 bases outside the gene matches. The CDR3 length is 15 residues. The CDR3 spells CASSLAPGTDNGYTF. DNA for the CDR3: TGTGCCAGCAGCTTAGCGCCCGGGACAGATAATGGCTACACCTTC.